This T cell receptor (beta chain) was profiled in a study of shared clonotypes between healthy human individuals. Study background: Three CD4 naive, three CD4 memory, two CD8 naive and one CD8 memory plate were used per donor.

Naive CD8 cells comprised CD45RO-negative, CCR7-positively selected cells, excluding terminally differentiated effector memory CD45RA+ cells. The assay was immunoSEQ multiplex PCR, and TCRdb's table has in-frame clones only and misses some. The table lists about 2.1 million clones, 85% to 95% of them singletons, with around 1.7% in the top ten. CDR3 size: 16 residues. V dropped 6 bases and J dropped 2; count of bases not matched to a gene: 13. The germline CDR1 and CDR2 sequences are MNHNY and SVGAGI (reference sequence). In the case of this clone: Its matching antigen is unknown.

Whole-study findings and limits: Even with large depth, rarefaction showed that sorted-subset sequencing was incomplete. Generation probabilities of non-shared clonotypes were lower (relative to those shared by all four donors).

The chain recombines TRBV6-6 with TRBJ2-7; 7 nucleotides line up with TRBD2. Sequencing used naive CD8+ T cells from PBMCs. The clonotype was recovered from a man aged 18 to 30 in good health. Some clones in this sample may be carry-over from other donors' samples. The CDR3 DNA sequence: TGTGCCAGCAGATCCCCCTTTGGGGGGAGGGCCTACGAGCAGTACTTC. This encodes CASRSPFGGRAYEQYF.